Below, one TCR beta chain is given with its context. Repertoires were generated with immunoSEQ multiplex PCR, while TCRdb's copy carries only in-frame clones and drops some. The top ten clones hold 0.3% to 0.45% of a sample with some 76,000 clones, approximately 94% of them seen once. Germline CDR1 is SGHTA and CDR2 is FQGNSA. Trimming at V came to 3 bases and at J to 5 bases, leaving 8 bases not matched to a gene. CDR3 length: 16 residues. The sample comes from a study of technical replicates of blood from a few donors. The specimen was T cells isolated from PBMCs. V is TRBV7-2 and J is TRBJ2-2, with TRBD2 matching 8 bases. This clonotype was sampled from a human donor in good health. The CDR3 spells CASSFTSGGGTGELFF. The CDR3 nucleotides read TGTGCCAGCAGCTTCACTAGCGGAGGAGGGACCGGGGAGCTGTTTTTT.